This note documents a single T cell receptor beta chain sequence. This entry is derived from a study of sequential checkpoint blockade in melanoma. Study-level information: Patients were randomized 1:1 to nivolumab-then-ipilimumab or ipilimumab-then-nivolumab first-line. After both sequences, patients received maintenance nivolumab.

The method was immunoSEQ multiplex PCR; TCRdb's version includes in-frame clones alone and lacks a portion of them. The sample shows roughly 30,000 clones, approximately 77% of them seen only once. The CDR3 contains 13 residues. Germline CDR1 and CDR2: MNHEY and SMNVEV (reference sequence). The V end was cut by 4 bases, the J end by 2 bases, with 8 bases between. Described treatment: randomized to nivolumab then ipilimumab (arm A) or the reverse (arm B). No patient had prior DNA-damaging chemotherapy. PBMC sorting kept live CD3+CD8+ cells without CD19 or CD56. Sample: CD8+ T cells sorted from blood (inferred from file names), taken from a patient given nivolumab and ipilimumab in sequence. The sequence came from a human donor with melanoma. The rearrangement uses TRBV27 and TRBJ1-2, with D uncertain. The DNA for the CDR3 is TGTGCCAGCAGTTCCATCCCAAACTATGGCTACACCTTC. Translated: CASSSIPNYGYTF.